This TCR beta chain was observed in a study of blood T cell repertoires in COVID-19. Whole-study context: COVID-19 samples from acute and convalescent phases originated in the United States, Italy and Spain. From T cells, B-cell-depleted T cells, or PBMCs came the material, which was cDNA or gDNA.

The trim removed 1 base at V and 3 bases at J, leaving 6 bases unmatched. Germline V CDR1 and CDR2: MGHRA, YSYEKL. This CDR3 is built from 17 residues. Seattle patients were enrolled during active infection and followed longitudinally. Under the authors' procedure: From reference gene primer amplification, estimates of nucleated cell counts were derived. Clones were read by immunoSEQ multiplex PCR, and TCRdb kept only the in-frame ones, dropping some. V and J calls and clone size are given by that table; D and trimming were obtained from the DNA. The sample holds about 100,000 clones, roughly 92% seen once.

The source is a woman in her forties or fifties with COVID-19, enrolled during active disease. J is TRBJ1-6 and V is TRBV4-1, with TRBD1 matching over 7 bases. The source material was peripheral blood. The CDR3 region has the DNA TGCGCCAGCAGCCAAGTAAAGGGGGCGGTCTATAATTCACCCCTCCACTTT. The encoded protein is CASSQVKGAVYNSPLHF.